The TCR beta chain described here comes from a study of OX40 agonist ivuxolimab in advanced cancers. Broader study findings: Undetermined was the antigen specificity of the expanded peripheral T cells.

Note on this clone: Its antigen remains unidentified.

Sequenced by immunoSEQ multiplex PCR; TCRdb stores in-frame clones only, minus some. Here the sample spans about 86,000 clones, about 90% being singletons. Between the trimmed V and J ends, which lost 4 bases and 1 base, there was a span of 10 bases. The CDR3 contains 14 residues. The germline gives CDR1 MNHEY, CDR2 SVGAGI. The source material was CD4+ or CD8+ T cells sorted from blood, sampled in a trial of the OX40 agonist ivuxolimab. This sequence was found in an adult with an advanced solid tumor such as melanoma, head and neck, liver or kidney cancer. The chain has TRBV6-5 and TRBJ1-2; D remains ambiguous. CDR3: CASSFRALNYGYTF. The CDR3 DNA follows: TGTGCCAGCAGTTTTCGGGCCCTTAACTATGGCTACACCTTC.